Listed here are 26 T cell receptor beta chains from one sample, sequenced in a study of PD-1 blockade in classical Hodgkin lymphoma. TCRdb's copy holds only in-frame clones and misses some; the assay was immunoSEQ multiplex PCR. The data hold 26,000 or so clones, with approximately 72% observed a single time. Specified time point: cycle 4 day 1 (C4D1), after six to seven weeks of nivolumab. Following autologous stem cell transplantation, relapse occurred in every patient, and exposure to brentuximab vedotin varied. The source was peripheral blood mononuclear cells (PBMCs), collected before the fourth cycle of nivolumab. These receptors all stem from a human donor with classical Hodgkin lymphoma.

This sequence joins TRBV6-5 and TRBJ2-7; D tentatively reads TRBD1 or TRBD2 (5 bases each). Germline V gives CDR1 MNHEY, CDR2 SVGAGI. The CDR3 is 16 residues long. The V gene lost 2 bases and the J gene lost 0 bases, with 14 bases spanning the gap. In DNA, the CDR3 is TGTGCCAGCAGTTACGGGGACCCGCGGAGCTCCTACGAGCAGTACTTC. Translating it yields CASSYGDPRSSYEQYF.

The chain links TRBV28 to TRBJ2-7, with D unclear. CDR3 size: 11 residues. Germline V lookup: CDR1 MDHEN, CDR2 SYDVKM. The V end lost 6 bases, the J end lost 3 bases, and 6 bases lay between the germline ends. CDR3 sequence (DNA): TGTGCCAGCAGCACAGACTACGAGCAGTACTTC. Translated: CASSTDYEQYF.

This clone was observed a few times. The chain recombines TRBV30 with TRBJ1-5, with a possible D match to TRBD1 (5 bases). The germline V and J ends were trimmed by 1 base and 5 bases, with 9 bases remaining between them. This CDR3 spans 13 amino acids. CDR1 and CDR2 (germline): GTSNPN, SVGIG (reference sequence). CDR3 amino acids: CAWSAGKYQPQHF. The CDR3, as DNA: TGTGCCTGGAGTGCAGGGAAATATCAGCCCCAGCATTTT.

This sequence joins TRBV6-1 and TRBJ1-1; no reliable D call. The CDR3 loop spans 13 amino acids. CDR1 is MNHNS and CDR2 is SASEGT in the germline V gene. Trimming stripped 6 bases from V and 0 bases from J, with 8 bases between. DNA for the CDR3: TGTGCCAGCAGACCAGTCGTGAACACTGAAGCTTTCTTT. Its protein product is CASRPVVNTEAFF.

This chain connects TRBV4-3 to TRBJ2-7; 8 bases are a match to TRBD1. In germline, CDR1 is LGHNA, CDR2 YSLEER. Trimming at V came to 0 bases and at J to 1 base, leaving 8 bases not matched to a gene. The CDR3 loop spans 17 amino acids. The CDR3 sequence is CASSQDLWTGLSYEQYF. In DNA, the CDR3 is TGCGCCAGCAGCCAAGATCTTTGGACAGGGCTATCCTACGAGCAGTACTTC.

J is TRBJ1-5 and V is TRBV7-9, with no clear D. The CDR3 runs 14 residues. Trimming took 5 bases from V and 3 from J, leaving 11 bases between them. Looked up from germline, CDR1 is SEHNR and CDR2 is FQNEAQ (reference sequence). The CDR3 region has the DNA TGTGCCAGCAGCGTAGACGGTCCCAATCAGCCCCAGCATTTT. Amino acid sequence: CASSVDGPNQPQHF.

This clone was seen a few times. This rearrangement joins TRBV23-1 to TRBJ1-6, with D perhaps matching TRBD1 (6 bases). TRBV23-1 is marked as an open reading frame, function uncertain. Trimming left V 0 bases short and J 6 bases short, with 12 bases between. The CDR3 contains 16 residues. The CDR3 coding sequence is TGCGCCAGCAGTCAATCGGACAGCCCCTTTAATTCACCCCTCCACTTT. Translated, it gives CASSQSDSPFNSPLHF.

The J gene is TRBJ1-4, the V gene TRBV7-9; no firm D call. The CDR3 is 12 residues long. Trimming shortened V by 1 base and J by 11 bases, and 8 bases separated the two germline ends. Germline V gene data show CDR1 as SEHNR and CDR2 as FQNEAQ (reference sequence). This CDR3 is CASSLVEEKLFF. The CDR3 bases are TGTGCCAGCAGCTTAGTTGAGGAGAAACTGTTTTTT.

This chain joins TRBV11-2 and TRBJ2-7, with D unresolved. V was pared by 1 base and J by 4 bases, with 8 bases between. Germline V gene lookup returns CDR1 SGHAT and CDR2 FQNNGV. The CDR3 sequence is 13 residues long. The CDR3 region has the DNA TGTGCCAGCAGCTTAGTTGCAGAGTACGAGCAGTACTTC. It translates to CASSLVAEYEQYF.

This clone was seen more than once but under ten times. The chain uses TRBV2 and TRBJ2-1, with 8 positions matching TRBD2. CDR1 SNHLY and CDR2 FYNNEI come from the germline V gene. V lost 3 bases to trimming and J lost 9 bases; unmatched junction nucleotides: 10. The CDR3 totals 15 residues. CDR3 sequence (DNA): TGTGCCAGCAGTGACAGCGGACTAGCAGTTGGTGAGCAGTTCTTC. Amino acids: CASSDSGLAVGEQFF.

This rearrangement joins TRBV5-5 to TRBJ1-1; unclear D gene. V was cut by 10 bases and J by 0 bases, with 13 bases left in between. CDR1 is SGHKS, CDR2 YYEKEE, per germline (reference sequence). The CDR3 extends over 13 amino acids. The CDR3 region has the DNA TGTGCCGGCCAGCAGGACTTGAACACTGAAGCTTTCTTT. Its translation: CAGQQDLNTEAFF. Using reference TRBV5-5 and TRBJ1-1 for the parts outside the CDR3, the full variable domain is DAGVTQSPTHLIKTRGQQVTLRCSPISGHKSVSWYQQVLGQGPQFIFQYYEKEERGRGNFPDRFSARQFPNYSSELNVNALLLGDSALYLCAGQQDLNTEAFFGQGTRLTVV.

CDR3 region: CASSKAGTPHHNFEQFF. DNA of the CDR3: TGTGCCAGCAGCAAAGCAGGGACTCCCCACCACAATTTTGAGCAGTTCTTC. V is TRBV21-1 and J is TRBJ2-1; TRBD2, the D gene given by the table, was not confirmed from the DNA. TRBV21-1 is termed a pseudogene. The CDR3 covers 17 residues.

V and J are TRBV7-2 and TRBJ2-2, with D unclear. The CDR3 spans 15 residues. CDR1 and CDR2 (germline): SGHTA, FQGNSA. V was shortened by 0 bases and J by 0 bases, with 5 bases between the two germline ends. The CDR3 DNA is TGTGCCAGCAGCTTAGCAGGATCGAACACCGGGGAGCTGTTTTTT. It specifies CASSLAGSNTGELFF.

The chain employs TRBV7-8 and TRBJ2-2, with 14 bases fitting TRBD2. The CDR3 consists of 15 residues. V dropped 5 bases and J dropped 7; count of bases not matched to a gene: 3. Germline assignment: CDR1 SGHVS and CDR2 FQNEAQ. CDR3 region: CASSVGLAGVGELFF. DNA for the CDR3: TGTGCCAGCAGCGTGGGACTAGCGGGAGTCGGGGAGCTGTTTTTT.

The chain couples TRBV6-6 to TRBJ2-5; D possibly matches TRBD1 or TRBD2 (5 bases each). This CDR3 comprises 14 residues. Trimming cost V 6 bases and J 4 bases, with 15 bases left between them. The germline CDR1 and CDR2 sequences are MNHNY and SVGAGI (reference sequence). This CDR3 is CASRIAGTVETQYF. The CDR3 DNA sequence: TGTGCCAGCAGGATCGCCGGGACGGTAGAGACCCAGTACTTC.

This sequence joins TRBV6-6 and TRBJ1-4; maybe TRBD1 (6 bases). This CDR3 contains 16 residues. The germline gives CDR1 MNHNY, CDR2 SVGAGI (reference sequence). Trimming stripped 3 bases from V and 4 bases from J, with 15 bases between. The CDR3 loop is CASSYGGAPGNEKLFF. DNA for the CDR3: TGTGCCAGCAGTTATGGGGGGGCGCCTGGTAATGAAAAACTGTTTTTT.

This sequence joins TRBV28 and TRBJ1-4, with D perhaps TRBD1 (5 bases). V was shortened by 4 bases and J by 5 bases, with 11 bases between the two germline ends. The germline CDR1 and CDR2 sequences are MDHEN and SYDVKM. This CDR3 contains 14 residues. The CDR3 DNA follows: TGTGCCAGCAGTTATCAGGGATTCAATGAAAAACTGTTTTTT. Translating gives CASSYQGFNEKLFF.

This chain uses TRBV19 with TRBJ2-1; TRBD1 matches at 8 bases. The germline gives CDR1 LNHDA, CDR2 SQIVND (reference sequence). V lost 1 base to trimming and J lost 1 base; unmatched junction nucleotides: 3. The CDR3 covers 16 residues. Here the CDR3 DNA reads TGTGCCAGTAGTATAGGCACAGGGGGTTCCTACAATGAGCAGTTCTTC. This sequence encodes CASSIGTGGSYNEQFF.

The chain recombines TRBV29-1 with TRBJ2-3; D gene unclear. Looked up from germline, CDR1 is SQVTM and CDR2 is ANQGSEA. The CDR3 contains 14 residues. V was clipped by 3 bases and J by 1 base, with 11 bases between them. The CDR3 coding sequence is TGCAGCGTTGACTCCCCCCAGGGCACAGATACGCAGTATTTT. Protein product: CSVDSPQGTDTQYF.

The CDR3 region has the DNA TGCGCCAGCAGCTTAAGGACAGGAAACACTGAAGCTTTCTTT. This sequence encodes CASSLRTGNTEAFF. The chain couples TRBV5-1 to TRBJ1-1; the match to TRBD1 covers 7 bases. Germline V gives CDR1 SGHRS, CDR2 YFSETQ. V shed 2 bases and J 2 bases; nucleotides not matched to a gene: 3. This CDR3 is built from 14 residues.

The chain employs TRBV5-1 and TRBJ2-5; D uncertain. The DNA end is more similar to TRBJ2-7, so the J call may be wrong. The CDR3 contains 15 residues. CDR1 and CDR2 from the germline V gene are SGHRS and YFSETQ. This CDR3 is CASSLADQRPYEQYF. The DNA of the CDR3 is TGCGCCAGCAGCTTGGCCGATCAGCGACCCTACGAGCAGTACTTC.

V and J are TRBV5-1 and TRBJ1-2; maybe TRBD1 (6 bases). Trimming shortened V by 2 bases and J by 8 bases, and 13 bases separated the two germline ends. CDR3 length: 13 residues. Germline CDR1 is SGHRS and CDR2 is YFSETQ. CDR3 region: CASSLGGAQGYTF. The CDR3 nucleotides are TGCGCCAGCAGCTTAGGGGGGGCGCAGGGCTACACCTTC.

The V call is TRBV2, the J call TRBJ2-3; no clear D gene. The V end was cut by 5 bases, the J end by 0 bases, with 9 bases between. Germline CDR1 and CDR2: SNHLY and FYNNEI. This CDR3 has 14 residues. In DNA form, the CDR3 reads TGTGCCAGCAGTCCCCTTCTTAGCACAGATACGCAGTATTTT. This encodes CASSPLLSTDTQYF.

J is TRBJ2-7 and V is TRBV27; 7 positions match TRBD2. The CDR3 extends over 15 amino acids. Losses at the gene ends were 5 bases for V and 0 bases for J; bases not matched to a gene: 7. Germline CDR1 and CDR2: MNHEY and SMNVEV (reference sequence). The CDR3 DNA sequence: TGTGCCAGCAGTACCCTACGGGGGGTCTCCTACGAGCAGTACTTC. Its translation is CASSTLRGVSYEQYF.

The V gene is TRBV7-9, the J gene TRBJ2-1; D is undetermined. The V end was cut by 7 bases, the J end by 7 bases, with 11 bases between. Germline assignment: CDR1 SEHNR and CDR2 FQNEAQ (reference sequence). The CDR3 runs to 12 residues. This CDR3 reads CASTPSGNEQFF. The CDR3 bases are TGTGCCAGCACCCCATCTGGGAATGAGCAGTTCTTC.

This clone has a handful of counts. The J gene is TRBJ2-2, the V gene TRBV5-6, with a weak D call TRBD1 (5 bases). Looked up from germline, CDR1 is SGHDT and CDR2 is YYEEEE. This CDR3 is built from 15 residues. V dropped 0 bases and J dropped 5 bases, with 11 bases sitting between them. The CDR3 reads CASSLDRRLTGELFF. Written as DNA, the CDR3 is TGTGCCAGCAGCTTGGACAGGCGGCTGACCGGGGAGCTGTTTTTT. Full variable domain (missing parts from reference TRBV5-6 and TRBJ2-2): DAGVTQSPTHLIKTRGQQVTLRCSPKSGHDTVSWYQQALGQGPQFIFQYYEEEERQRGNFPDRFSGHQFPNYSSELNVNALLLGDSALYLCASSLDRRLTGELFFGEGSRLTVL.